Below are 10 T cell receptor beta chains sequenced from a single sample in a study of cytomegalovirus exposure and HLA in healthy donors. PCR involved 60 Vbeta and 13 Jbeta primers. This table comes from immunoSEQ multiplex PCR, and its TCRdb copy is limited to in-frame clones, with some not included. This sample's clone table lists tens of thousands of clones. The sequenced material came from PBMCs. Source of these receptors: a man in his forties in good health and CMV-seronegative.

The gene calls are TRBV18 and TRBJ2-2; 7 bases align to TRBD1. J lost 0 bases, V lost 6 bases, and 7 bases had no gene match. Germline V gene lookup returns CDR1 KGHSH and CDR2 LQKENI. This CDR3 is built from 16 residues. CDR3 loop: CASSQRGQSNTGELFF. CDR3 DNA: TGTGCCAGCTCGCAGAGGGGACAGTCGAACACCGGGGAGCTGTTTTTT.

The CDR3 bases are TGTGCCAGCACAGAGGGTTTTTGGTATGGCTACACCTTC. Translation gives CASTEGFWYGYTF. The chain couples TRBV18 to TRBJ1-2, with no clear D. The CDR3 length is 13 residues. Germline loops: CDR1 KGHSH, CDR2 LQKENI. V was clipped by 8 bases and J by 5 bases, with 15 bases between them.

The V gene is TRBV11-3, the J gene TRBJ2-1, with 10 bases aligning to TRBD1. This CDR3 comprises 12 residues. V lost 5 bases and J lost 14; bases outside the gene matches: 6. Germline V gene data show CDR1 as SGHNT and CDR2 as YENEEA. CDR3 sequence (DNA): TGTGCCAGCAGCACGGACAGGGGGAGGGAGTTCTTC. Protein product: CASSTDRGREFF.

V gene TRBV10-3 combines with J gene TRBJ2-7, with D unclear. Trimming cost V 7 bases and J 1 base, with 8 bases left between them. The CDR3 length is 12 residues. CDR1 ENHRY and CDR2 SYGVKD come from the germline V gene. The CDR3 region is CAIMGTSYEQYF. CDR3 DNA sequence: TGTGCCATCATGGGCACTTCCTACGAGCAGTACTTC.

In DNA, the CDR3 is TGTGCCAGCAGCGACGGACAGCCCGTCTCCTACAATGAGCAGTTCTTC. This gives the protein CASSDGQPVSYNEQFF. V gene TRBV9 combines with J gene TRBJ2-1, with D tentatively TRBD1 (6 bases). With 3 bases removed from V and 0 bases from J, the gap between germline ends came to 13 bases. CDR1 is SGDLS, CDR2 YYNGEE, per germline. The length of the CDR3 is 16 residues.

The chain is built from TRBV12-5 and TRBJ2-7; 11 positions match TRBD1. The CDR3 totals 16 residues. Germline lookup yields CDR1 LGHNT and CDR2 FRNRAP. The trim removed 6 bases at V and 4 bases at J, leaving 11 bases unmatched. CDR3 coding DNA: TGTGCTAGTGGAACCGGACAGGGGGCCCTCGGATACGAGCAGTACTTC. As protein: CASGTGQGALGYEQYF. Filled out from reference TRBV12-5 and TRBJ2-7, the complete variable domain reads DARVTQTPRHKVTEMGQEVTMRCQPILGHNTVFWYRQTMMQGLELLAYFRNRAPLDDSGMPKDRFSAEMPDATLATLKIQPSEPRDSAVYFCASGTGQGALGYEQYFGPGTRLTVT.

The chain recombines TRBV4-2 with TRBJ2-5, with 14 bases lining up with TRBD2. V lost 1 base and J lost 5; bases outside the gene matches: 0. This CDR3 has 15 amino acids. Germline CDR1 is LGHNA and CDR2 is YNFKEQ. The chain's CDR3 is CASSQGTSGRETQYF. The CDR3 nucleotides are TGTGCCAGCAGCCAAGGGACTAGCGGGAGGGAGACCCAGTACTTC.

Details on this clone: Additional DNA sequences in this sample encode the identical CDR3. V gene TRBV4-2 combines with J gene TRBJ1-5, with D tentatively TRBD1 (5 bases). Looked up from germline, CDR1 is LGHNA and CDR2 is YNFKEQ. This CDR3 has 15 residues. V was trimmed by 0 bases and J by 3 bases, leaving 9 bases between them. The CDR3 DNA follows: TGTGCCAGCAGCCAAGATGGACAATTCAATCAGCCCCAGCATTTT. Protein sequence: CASSQDGQFNQPQHF.

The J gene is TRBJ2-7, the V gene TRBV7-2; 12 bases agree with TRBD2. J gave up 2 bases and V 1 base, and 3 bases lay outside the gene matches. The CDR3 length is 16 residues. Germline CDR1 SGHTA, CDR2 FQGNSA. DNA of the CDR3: TGTGCCAGCAGCTTAGAACTAGCGGGAGGAGCCTACGAGCAGTACTTC. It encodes CASSLELAGGAYEQYF.

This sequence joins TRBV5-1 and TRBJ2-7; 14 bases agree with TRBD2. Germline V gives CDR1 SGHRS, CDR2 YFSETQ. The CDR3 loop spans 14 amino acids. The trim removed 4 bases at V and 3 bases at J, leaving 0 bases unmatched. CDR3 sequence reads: CASSGTSGSYEQYF. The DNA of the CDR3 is TGCGCCAGCAGCGGGACTAGCGGGAGCTACGAGCAGTACTTC. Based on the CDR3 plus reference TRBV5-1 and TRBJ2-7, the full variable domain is KAGVTQTPRYLIKTRGQQVTLSCSPISGHRSVSWYQQTPGQGLQFLFEYFSETQRNKGNFPGRFSGRQFSNSRSEMNVSTLELGDSALYLCASSGTSGSYEQYFGPGTRLTVT.